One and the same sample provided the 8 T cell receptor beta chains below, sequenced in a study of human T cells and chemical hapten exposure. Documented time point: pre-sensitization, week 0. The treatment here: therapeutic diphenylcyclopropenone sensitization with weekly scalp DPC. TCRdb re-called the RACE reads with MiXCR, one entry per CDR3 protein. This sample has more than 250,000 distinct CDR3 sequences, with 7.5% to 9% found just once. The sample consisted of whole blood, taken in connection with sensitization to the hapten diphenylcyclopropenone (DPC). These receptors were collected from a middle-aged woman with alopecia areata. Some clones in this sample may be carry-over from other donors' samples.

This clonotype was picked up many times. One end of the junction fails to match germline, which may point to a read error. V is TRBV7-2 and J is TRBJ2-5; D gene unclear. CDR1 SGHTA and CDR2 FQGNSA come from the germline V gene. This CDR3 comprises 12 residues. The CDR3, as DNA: TGTGCCAGCAGCTTACTTATGGAGCCCTCTTGGTTC. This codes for CASSLLMEPSWF.

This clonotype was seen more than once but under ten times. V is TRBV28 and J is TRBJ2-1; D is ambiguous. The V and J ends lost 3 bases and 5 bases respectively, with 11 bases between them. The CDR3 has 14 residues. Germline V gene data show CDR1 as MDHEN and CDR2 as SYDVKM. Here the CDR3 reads CASSFLDHDNEQFF. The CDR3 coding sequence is TGTGCCAGCAGTTTTTTGGACCACGACAATGAGCAGTTCTTC.

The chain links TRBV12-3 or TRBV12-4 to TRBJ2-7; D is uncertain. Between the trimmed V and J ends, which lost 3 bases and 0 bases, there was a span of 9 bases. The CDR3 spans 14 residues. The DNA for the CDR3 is TGTGCCAGCAGTTTCCCTAGGGTCTCCTACGAGCAGTACTTC. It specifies CASSFPRVSYEQYF.

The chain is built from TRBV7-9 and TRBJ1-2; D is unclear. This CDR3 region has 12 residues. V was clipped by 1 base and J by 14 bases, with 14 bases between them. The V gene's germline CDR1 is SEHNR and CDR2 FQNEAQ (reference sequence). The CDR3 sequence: CASSLEGGSSTF. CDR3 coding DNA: TGTGCCAGCAGCTTAGAGGGAGGATCTTCAACCTTC.

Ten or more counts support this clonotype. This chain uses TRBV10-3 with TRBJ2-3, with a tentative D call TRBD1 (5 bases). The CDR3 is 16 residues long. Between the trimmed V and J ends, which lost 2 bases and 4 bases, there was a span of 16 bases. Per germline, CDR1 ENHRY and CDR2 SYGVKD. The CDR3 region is CAISEDPRVFPDTQYF. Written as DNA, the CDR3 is TGTGCCATCAGTGAGGACCCCAGGGTATTCCCAGATACGCAGTATTTT.

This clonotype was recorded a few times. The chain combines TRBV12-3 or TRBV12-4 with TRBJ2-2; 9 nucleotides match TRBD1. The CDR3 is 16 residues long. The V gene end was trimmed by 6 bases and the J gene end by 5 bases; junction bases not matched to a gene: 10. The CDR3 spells CASRPNRGRVTGELFF. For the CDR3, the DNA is TGTGCCAGCAGACCTAACAGGGGGCGGGTTACCGGGGAGCTGTTTTTT.

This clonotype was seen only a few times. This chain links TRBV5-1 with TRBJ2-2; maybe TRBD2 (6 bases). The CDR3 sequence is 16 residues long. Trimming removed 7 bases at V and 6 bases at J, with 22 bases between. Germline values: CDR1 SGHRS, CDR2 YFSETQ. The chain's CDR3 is CASQTRGGIGSGELFF. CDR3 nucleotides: TGCGCCAGCCAAACCCGTGGAGGGATCGGGTCCGGGGAGCTGTTTTTT. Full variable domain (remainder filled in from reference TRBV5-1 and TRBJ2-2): KAGVTQTPRYLIKTRGQQVTLSCSPISGHRSVSWYQQTPGQGLQFLFEYFSETQRNKGNFPGRFSGRQFSNSRSEMNVSTLELGDSALYLCASQTRGGIGSGELFFGEGSRLTVL.

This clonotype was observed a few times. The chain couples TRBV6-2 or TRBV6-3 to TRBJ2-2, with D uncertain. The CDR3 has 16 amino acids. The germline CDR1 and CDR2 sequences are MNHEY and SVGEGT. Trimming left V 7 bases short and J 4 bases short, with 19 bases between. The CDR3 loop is CASTDPRPGATGELFF. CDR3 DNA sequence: TGTGCCAGCACCGACCCAAGGCCAGGAGCCACCGGGGAGCTGTTTTTT.